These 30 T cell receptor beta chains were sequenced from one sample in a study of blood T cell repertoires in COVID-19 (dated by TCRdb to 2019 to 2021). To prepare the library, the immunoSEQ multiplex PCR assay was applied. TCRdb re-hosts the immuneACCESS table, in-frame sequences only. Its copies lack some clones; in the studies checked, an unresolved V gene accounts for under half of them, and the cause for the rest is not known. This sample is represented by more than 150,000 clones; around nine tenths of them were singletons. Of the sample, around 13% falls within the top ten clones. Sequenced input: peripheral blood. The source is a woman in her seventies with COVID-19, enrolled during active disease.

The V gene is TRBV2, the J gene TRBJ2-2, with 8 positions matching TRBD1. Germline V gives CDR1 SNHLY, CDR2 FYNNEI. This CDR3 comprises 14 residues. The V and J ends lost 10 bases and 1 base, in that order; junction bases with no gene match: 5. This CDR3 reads CATQGARNTGELFF. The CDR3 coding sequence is TGTGCCACCCAGGGGGCGCGGAACACCGGGGAGCTGTTTTTT.

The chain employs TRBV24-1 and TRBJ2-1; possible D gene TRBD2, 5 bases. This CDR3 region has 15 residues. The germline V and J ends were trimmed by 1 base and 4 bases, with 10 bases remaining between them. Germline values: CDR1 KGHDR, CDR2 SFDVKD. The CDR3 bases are TGTGCCACCAGTGATTTAGGAGGCAGTTACAATGAGCAGTTCTTC. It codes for CATSDLGGSYNEQFF.

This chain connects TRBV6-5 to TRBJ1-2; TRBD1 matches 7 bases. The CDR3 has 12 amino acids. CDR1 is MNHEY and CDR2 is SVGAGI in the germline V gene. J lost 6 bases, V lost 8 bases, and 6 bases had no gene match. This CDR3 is CASQGGADGYTF. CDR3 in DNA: TGTGCCAGCCAGGGGGGCGCGGATGGCTACACCTTC.

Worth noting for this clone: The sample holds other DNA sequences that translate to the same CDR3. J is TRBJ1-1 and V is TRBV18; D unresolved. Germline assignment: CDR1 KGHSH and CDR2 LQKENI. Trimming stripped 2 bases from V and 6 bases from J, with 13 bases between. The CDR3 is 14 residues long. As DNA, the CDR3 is TGTGCCAGCTCACCATCGGATTCGAGGCCTGAAGCTTTCTTT. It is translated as CASSPSDSRPEAFF. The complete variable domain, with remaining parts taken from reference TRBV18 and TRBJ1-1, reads NAGVMQNPRHLVRRRGQEARLRCSPMKGHSHVYWYRQLPEEGLKFMVYLQKENIIDESGMPKERFSAEFPKEGPSILRIQQVVRGDSAAYFCASSPSDSRPEAFFGQGTRLTVV.

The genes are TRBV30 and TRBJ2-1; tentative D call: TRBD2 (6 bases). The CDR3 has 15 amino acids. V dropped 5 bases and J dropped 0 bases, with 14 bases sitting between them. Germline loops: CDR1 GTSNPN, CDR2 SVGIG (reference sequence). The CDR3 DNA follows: TGTGCCTGGGCCGGGACTTTCACCTCCTACAATGAGCAGTTCTTC. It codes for CAWAGTFTSYNEQFF.

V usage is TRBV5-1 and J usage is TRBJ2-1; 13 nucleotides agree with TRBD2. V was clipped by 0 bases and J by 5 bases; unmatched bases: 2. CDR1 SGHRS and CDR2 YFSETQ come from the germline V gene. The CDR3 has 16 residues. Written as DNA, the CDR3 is TGCGCCAGCAGCTTGGCACTAGCGGGAGGGAACAATGAGCAGTTCTTC. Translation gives CASSLALAGGNNEQFF.

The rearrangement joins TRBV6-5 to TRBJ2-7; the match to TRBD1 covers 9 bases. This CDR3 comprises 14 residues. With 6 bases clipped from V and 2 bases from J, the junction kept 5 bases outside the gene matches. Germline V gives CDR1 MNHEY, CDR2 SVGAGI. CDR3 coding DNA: TGTGCCAGCAGGCTGGACAGGGGAACCTACGAGCAGTACTTC. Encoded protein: CASRLDRGTYEQYF.

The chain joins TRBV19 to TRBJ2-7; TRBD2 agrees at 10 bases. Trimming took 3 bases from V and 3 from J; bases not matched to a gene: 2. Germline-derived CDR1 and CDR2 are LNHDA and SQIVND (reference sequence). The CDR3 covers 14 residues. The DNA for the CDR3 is TGTGCCAGTAGTATGGCTAGCGGGAGCTACGAGCAGTACTTC. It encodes CASSMASGSYEQYF.

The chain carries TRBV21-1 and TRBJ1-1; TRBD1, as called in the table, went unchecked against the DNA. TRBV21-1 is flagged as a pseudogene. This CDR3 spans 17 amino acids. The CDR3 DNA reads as TGTGCCAGCAGCAAACAGTTCCAGGGGGAAATTGGCACTGAAGCTTTCTTT. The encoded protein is CASSKQFQGEIGTEAFF.

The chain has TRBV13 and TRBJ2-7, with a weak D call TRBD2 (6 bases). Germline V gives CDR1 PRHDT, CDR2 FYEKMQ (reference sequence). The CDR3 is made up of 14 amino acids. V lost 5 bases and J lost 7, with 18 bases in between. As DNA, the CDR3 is TGTGCCAGCAGCCCCCACTTTGGGACTGAAGAGCAGTACTTC. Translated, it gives CASSPHFGTEEQYF. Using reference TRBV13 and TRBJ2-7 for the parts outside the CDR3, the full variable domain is AAGVIQSPRHLIKEKRETATLKCYPIPRHDTVYWYQQGPGQDPQFLISFYEKMQSDKGSIPDRFSAQQFSDYHSELNMSSLELGDSALYFCASSPHFGTEEQYFGPGTRLTVT.

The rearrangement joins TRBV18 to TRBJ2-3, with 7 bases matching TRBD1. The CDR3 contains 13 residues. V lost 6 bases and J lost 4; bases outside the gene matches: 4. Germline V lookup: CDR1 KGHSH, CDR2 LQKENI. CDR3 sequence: CASSSDRADTQYF. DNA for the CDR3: TGTGCCAGCTCGTCAGACAGGGCAGATACGCAGTATTTT.

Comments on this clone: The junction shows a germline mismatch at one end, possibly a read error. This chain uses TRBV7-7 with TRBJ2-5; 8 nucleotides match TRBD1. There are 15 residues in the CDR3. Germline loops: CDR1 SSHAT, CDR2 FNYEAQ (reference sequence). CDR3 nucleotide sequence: TGTGCTAGCAGCGCGGGACAGGTGGCGGGAGAGACCCAGTACTTC. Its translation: CASSAGQVAGETQYF.

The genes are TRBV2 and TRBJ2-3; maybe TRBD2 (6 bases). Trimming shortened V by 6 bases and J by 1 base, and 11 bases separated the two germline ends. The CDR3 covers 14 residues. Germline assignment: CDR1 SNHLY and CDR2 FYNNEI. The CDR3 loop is CASSQQRGTDTQYF. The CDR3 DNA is TGTGCCAGCAGCCAACAGCGGGGCACAGATACGCAGTATTTT.

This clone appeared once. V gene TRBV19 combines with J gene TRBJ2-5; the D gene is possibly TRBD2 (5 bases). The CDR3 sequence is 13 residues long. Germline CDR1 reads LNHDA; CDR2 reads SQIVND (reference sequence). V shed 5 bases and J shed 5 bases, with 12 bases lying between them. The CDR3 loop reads CASSYRAEETQYF. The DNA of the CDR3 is TGTGCCAGTAGTTATCGAGCGGAGGAGACCCAGTACTTC.

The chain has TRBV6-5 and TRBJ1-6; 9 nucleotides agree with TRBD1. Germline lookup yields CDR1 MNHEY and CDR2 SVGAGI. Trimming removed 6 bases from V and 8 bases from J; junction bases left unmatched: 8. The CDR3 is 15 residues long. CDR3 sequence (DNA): TGTGCCAGCAGGGGGGACAGGGCGAGGGATTCACCCCTCCACTTT. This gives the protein CASRGDRARDSPLHF.

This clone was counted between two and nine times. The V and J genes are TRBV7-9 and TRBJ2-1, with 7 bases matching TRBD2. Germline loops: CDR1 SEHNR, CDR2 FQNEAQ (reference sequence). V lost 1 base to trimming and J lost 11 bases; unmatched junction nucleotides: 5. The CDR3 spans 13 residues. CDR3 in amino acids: CASSLDVGLQQFF. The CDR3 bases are TGTGCCAGCAGCTTAGATGTGGGACTACAGCAGTTCTTC.

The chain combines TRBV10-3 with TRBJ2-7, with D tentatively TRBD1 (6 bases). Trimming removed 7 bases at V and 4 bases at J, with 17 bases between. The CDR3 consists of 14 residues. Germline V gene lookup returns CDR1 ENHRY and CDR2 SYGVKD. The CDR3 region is CAINAGQGLYEQYF. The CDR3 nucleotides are TGTGCCATCAATGCTGGGCAGGGGTTATACGAGCAGTACTTC.

The CDR3 here is CASSPSWGLAGDNEQFF. CDR3 bases: TGTGCCAGCAGCCCATCCTGGGGACTAGCGGGAGACAATGAGCAGTTCTTC. V and J are TRBV9 and TRBJ2-1, with 14 nucleotides matching TRBD2. V lost 4 bases, J lost 5 bases, and 8 bases stayed unmatched. The CDR3 consists of 17 residues. The germline V gene has CDR1 SGDLS and CDR2 YYNGEE.

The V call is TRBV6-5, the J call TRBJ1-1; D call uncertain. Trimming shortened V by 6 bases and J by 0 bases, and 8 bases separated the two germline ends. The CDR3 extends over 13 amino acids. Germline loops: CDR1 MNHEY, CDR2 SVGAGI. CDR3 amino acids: CASRRGVNTEAFF. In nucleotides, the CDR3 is TGTGCCAGCAGACGGGGAGTGAACACTGAAGCTTTCTTT.

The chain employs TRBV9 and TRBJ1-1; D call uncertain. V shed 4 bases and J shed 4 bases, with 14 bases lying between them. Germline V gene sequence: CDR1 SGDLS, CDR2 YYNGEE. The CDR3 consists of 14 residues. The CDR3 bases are TGTGCCAGCAGCCCCGACTCGATAAGCACTGAAGCTTTCTTT. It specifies CASSPDSISTEAFF.

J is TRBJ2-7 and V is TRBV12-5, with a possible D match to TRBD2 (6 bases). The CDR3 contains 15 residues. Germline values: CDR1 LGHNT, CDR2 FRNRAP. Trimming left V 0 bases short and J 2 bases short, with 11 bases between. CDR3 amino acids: CASGLVGAGTYEQYF. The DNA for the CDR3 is TGTGCTAGTGGTTTGGTAGGGGCGGGAACCTACGAGCAGTACTTC.

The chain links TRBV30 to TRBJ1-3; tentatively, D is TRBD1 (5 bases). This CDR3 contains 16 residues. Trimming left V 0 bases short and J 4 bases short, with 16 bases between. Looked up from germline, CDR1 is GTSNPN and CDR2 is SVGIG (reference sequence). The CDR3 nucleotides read TGTGCCTGGAGTGTACGAGAGCGTCAGGGAGGAAACACCATATATTTT. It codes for CAWSVRERQGGNTIYF.

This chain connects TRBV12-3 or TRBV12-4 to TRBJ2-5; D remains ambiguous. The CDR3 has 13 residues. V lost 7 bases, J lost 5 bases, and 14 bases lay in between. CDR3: CASTTNSVETQYF. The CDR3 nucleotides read TGTGCCAGCACCACAAATTCTGTGGAGACCCAGTACTTC.

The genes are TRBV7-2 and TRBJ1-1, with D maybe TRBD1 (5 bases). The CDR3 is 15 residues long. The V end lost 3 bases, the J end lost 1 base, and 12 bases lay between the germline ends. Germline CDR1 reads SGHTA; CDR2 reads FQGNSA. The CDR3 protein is CASSFAGGRNTEAFF. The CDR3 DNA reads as TGTGCCAGCAGCTTCGCCGGGGGGAGGAACACTGAAGCTTTCTTT.

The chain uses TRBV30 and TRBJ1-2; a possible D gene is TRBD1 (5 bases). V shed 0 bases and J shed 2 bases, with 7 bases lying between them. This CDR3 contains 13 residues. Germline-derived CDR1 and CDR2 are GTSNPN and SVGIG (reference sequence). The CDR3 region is CAWSVNRNYGYTF. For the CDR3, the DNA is TGTGCCTGGAGTGTAAACAGGAACTATGGCTACACCTTC.

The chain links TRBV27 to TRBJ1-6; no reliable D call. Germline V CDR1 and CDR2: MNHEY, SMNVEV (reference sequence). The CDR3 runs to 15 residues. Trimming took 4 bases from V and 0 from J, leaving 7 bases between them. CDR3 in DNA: TGTGCCAGCAGTTGGAACTACTCCTATAATTCACCCCTCCACTTT. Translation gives CASSWNYSYNSPLHF.

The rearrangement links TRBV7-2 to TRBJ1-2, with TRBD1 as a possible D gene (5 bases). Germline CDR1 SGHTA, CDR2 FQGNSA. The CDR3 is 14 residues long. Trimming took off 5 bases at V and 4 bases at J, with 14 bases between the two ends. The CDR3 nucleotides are TGTGCCAGCAGCCAGGATGACGGGGGCTATGGCTACACCTTC. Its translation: CASSQDDGGYGYTF.

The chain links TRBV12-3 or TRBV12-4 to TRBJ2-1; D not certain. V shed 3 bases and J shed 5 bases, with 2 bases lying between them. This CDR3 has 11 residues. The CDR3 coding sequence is TGTGCCAGCAGTTTCAACAATGAGCAGTTCTTC. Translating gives CASSFNNEQFF.

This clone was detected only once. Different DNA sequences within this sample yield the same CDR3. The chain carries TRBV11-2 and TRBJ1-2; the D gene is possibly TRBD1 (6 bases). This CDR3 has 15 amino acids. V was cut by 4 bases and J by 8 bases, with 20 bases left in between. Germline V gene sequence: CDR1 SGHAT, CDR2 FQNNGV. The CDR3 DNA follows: TGTGCCAGCAGCTCCGGGGGGGGCCGGAATAGGGGCTACACCTTC. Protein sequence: CASSSGGGRNRGYTF.

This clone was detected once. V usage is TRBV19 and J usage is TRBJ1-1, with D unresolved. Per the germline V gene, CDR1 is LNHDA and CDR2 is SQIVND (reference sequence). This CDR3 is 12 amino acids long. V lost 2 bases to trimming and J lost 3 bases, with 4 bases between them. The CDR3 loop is CASSISDTEAFF. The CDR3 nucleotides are TGTGCCAGTAGTATATCTGACACTGAAGCTTTCTTT. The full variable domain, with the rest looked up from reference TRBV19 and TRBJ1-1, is DGGITQSPKYLFRKEGQNVTLSCEQNLNHDAMYWYRQDPGQGLRLIYYSQIVNDFQKGDIAEGYSVSREKKESFPLTVTSAQKNPTAFYLCASSISDTEAFFGQGTRLTVV.